The sequence of this TCR beta chain was determined in a study of breast tumors, draining lymph nodes, adjacent tissues. This clonotype was recorded at least ten times. Its cognate antigen is unknown. The CDR3 contains 16 residues. J lost 5 bases, V lost 4 bases, and 8 bases had no gene match. From germline, CDR1 is SEHNR and CDR2 FQNEAQ (reference sequence). TCRdb passed the multiplex PCR reads through MiXCR, listing each CDR3 protein once. The table shows 150,000 to 200,000 distinct CDR3 sequences, with approximately 30% occurring only once. Study-wide results and limits: Tumor T cell lymph node origin was a supported hypothesis, not proven. Data fit most tumor T cells coming from lymph node, expanding in tumor. Tumor repertoires ranked between lymph nodes and nontumor tissue in diversity, with V and J gene preferences.

Breast cancer patients provided tissue from their axillary draining lymph nodes. Input material: axillary lymph node tissue. The receptor was derived from a female donor with breast cancer. Some clones in this sample may be carry-over from other donors' samples. The V gene is TRBV7-9, the J gene TRBJ2-1; 10 nucleotides line up with TRBD2. The CDR3 loop is CASSSLAGGLNNEQFF. The CDR3 nucleotides read TGTGCCAGCAGCTCCTTAGCGGGGGGCCTCAACAATGAGCAGTTCTTC.